The 8 T cell receptor beta chains given below trace back to one sample, sequenced in a study of pediatric ulcerative colitis. Some clones are missing from TCRdb's copy, which holds only in-frame ones; the method was immunoSEQ multiplex PCR. The data show about 5,800 clones, under 90% seen once. The sequenced sample was blood. The receptors were gathered from a girl aged 10-17 years who was a control in a study of pediatric ulcerative colitis.

As for this clone: A junction boundary mismatches the germline segment, possibly from a read error. Different DNA sequences within this sample yield the same CDR3. This sequence joins TRBV7-2 and TRBJ2-7, with 7 bases matching TRBD1. Germline CDR1 reads SGHTA; CDR2 reads FQGNSA. This CDR3 has 14 residues. In DNA form, the CDR3 reads TGCGCCAGCAGCTTAGCAGGGGGTATCTACGAGCAGTACTTC. Translating gives CASSLAGGIYEQYF.

The CDR3 DNA reads TGTGCCAGCAGCCGGGACAGGGGATTGAGCGAGCAGTACTTC. The encoded protein is CASSRDRGLSEQYF. V and J are TRBV27 and TRBJ2-7; 10 bases align to TRBD1. V lost 6 bases, J lost 6 bases, and 8 bases stayed unmatched. The CDR3 has 14 residues. Germline V lookup: CDR1 MNHEY, CDR2 SMNVEV (reference sequence).

CDR3 sequence (DNA): TGTGCCAGCAGTCGGACAGGCGGAATCTACGAGCAGTACTTC. Its protein product is CASSRTGGIYEQYF. The chain carries TRBV27 and TRBJ2-7; 7 bases map to TRBD1. Germline-derived CDR1 and CDR2 are MNHEY and SMNVEV (reference sequence). The J segment lost 3 bases and the V segment lost 5 bases, leaving 7 bases of the junction unmatched. This CDR3 has 14 residues.

The chain is built from TRBV27 and TRBJ2-1; D is undetermined. The V end was cut by 3 bases, the J end by 0 bases, with 6 bases between. Germline V gives CDR1 MNHEY, CDR2 SMNVEV (reference sequence). The CDR3 runs to 14 residues. The CDR3, as DNA: TGTGCCAGCAGTTTGATTTCCTCCTACAATGAGCAGTTCTTC. This gives the protein CASSLISSYNEQFF.

The chain is built from TRBV18 and TRBJ2-3; D ambiguous. CDR3 length: 14 amino acids. The germline V gene has CDR1 KGHSH and CDR2 LQKENI. V shed 1 base and J shed 6 bases, with 11 bases lying between them. As DNA, the CDR3 is TGTGCCAGCTCACCACTGGACGCCCTTGATACGCAGTATTTT. Its translation: CASSPLDALDTQYF. The entire variable domain, with the rest obtained from reference TRBV18 and TRBJ2-3, is as follows: NAGVMQNPRHLVRRRGQEARLRCSPMKGHSHVYWYRQLPEEGLKFMVYLQKENIIDESGMPKERFSAEFPKEGPSILRIQQVVRGDSAAYFCASSPLDALDTQYFGPGTRLTVL.

This clone was seen once. The chain carries TRBV28 and TRBJ1-1, with TRBD1 as a possible D gene (6 bases). Trimming removed 6 bases from V and 7 bases from J, with 18 bases in between. This CDR3 region has 14 residues. Germline CDR1 reads MDHEN; CDR2 reads SYDVKM. In DNA, the CDR3 is TGTGCCAGCAGGCCGACGGGGGCGCATGGTGAAGCTTTCTTT. Translation: CASRPTGAHGEAFF.

The J gene is TRBJ1-1, the V gene TRBV25-1, with D tentatively TRBD1 (5 bases). The germline V gene has CDR1 MGHDK and CDR2 SYGVNS. The CDR3 has 15 residues. V was shortened by 2 bases and J by 4 bases, with 14 bases between the two germline ends. CDR3 sequence reads: CASSEDTRDATEAFF. CDR3 nucleotides: TGTGCCAGCAGTGAAGACACTCGGGACGCCACTGAAGCTTTCTTT.

The rearrangement uses TRBV19 and TRBJ1-5; D remains ambiguous. CDR1 LNHDA and CDR2 SQIVND come from the germline V gene (reference sequence). The CDR3 extends over 11 amino acids. V dropped 5 bases and J dropped 9 bases, with 8 bases sitting between them. CDR3 in amino acids: CASSYFGPQHF. The CDR3 DNA sequence: TGTGCCAGTAGTTATTTTGGGCCCCAGCATTTT.